The rows below give T cell receptor beta chains drawn from one sample of a study of vaccination and CD4 T cells after COVID-19. Their cognate antigens are unknown. In TCRdb, the PCR reads were re-called with MiXCR into one record per CDR3 protein. The repertoire holds 13,000 to 15,000 distinct CDR3 sequences, with about a fifth as singletons. This specimen consisted of CD4+ T cells from blood, cultured in vitro, obtained before SARS-CoV-2 vaccination. All receptors come from a human donor who received a COVID-19 vaccine. The CDR3 runs from the conserved cysteine through the conserved F or W. The D gene is left open where the match is weak. Expanded clones get a size class; other rows say once, few or many, or leave the size out.

v_gene	j_gene	abundance	d_gene	CDR3aa	CDR3nt
TRBV6-1	TRBJ2-5	few	NA	CASNPHGFKYDQETQYF	TGTGCCAGCAACCCACATGGTTTCAAGTATGACCAAGAGACCCAGTACTTC
TRBV11-1	TRBJ1-2	NA	TRBD1	CASRVNRGAGGYTF	TGTGCCAGCAGAGTTAACAGGGGCGCTGGTGGCTACACCTTC
TRBV7-8	TRBJ2-3	NA	TRBD2	CASTKGGLAGTDTQYF	TGTGCCAGCACCAAGGGAGGGTTAGCGGGCACAGATACGCAGTATTTT
TRBV6-5	TRBJ1-5	medium-sized	NA	CASSYLGSPSDQPQHF	TGTGCCAGCAGTTATTTGGGGAGTCCCTCCGATCAGCCCCAGCATTTT
TRBV12-3/TRBV12-4	TRBJ2-5	NA	TRBD1	CASSSSDRGGQETQYF	TGTGCCAGCAGTTCGTCGGACAGGGGGGGACAAGAGACCCAGTACTTC
TRBV10-1	TRBJ2-1	few	TRBD2	CASSDGLAGVNEQFF	TGCGCCAGCAGTGATGGTCTAGCGGGGGTTAATGAGCAGTTCTTC
TRBV10-3	TRBJ1-3	few	NA	CAISPTSGGKEGAGNTIYF	TGTGCCATCAGCCCCACATCGGGGGGGAAAGAAGGCGCTGGAAACACCATATATTTT
TRBV20-1	TRBJ1-6	NA	TRBD1	CSAREDRGSPLHF	TGCAGTGCTAGAGAAGACAGGGGTTCACCCCTCCACTTT
TRBV2	TRBJ2-5	NA	NA	CASSRQPTLNGETQYF	TGTGCCAGCAGTCGGCAGCCCACCTTGAATGGGGAGACCCAGTACTTC
TRBV10-3	TRBJ1-5	NA	NA	CAIRDDGGYNQPQHF	TGTGCCATCAGGGACGACGGGGGCTACAATCAGCCCCAGCATTTT
TRBV6-1	TRBJ1-5	NA	TRBD1	CASRNAGTGDNQPQHF	TGTGCCAGCAGAAACGCCGGGACAGGGGACAATCAGCCCCAGCATTTT
TRBV6-5	TRBJ2-5	few	TRBD2	CASSYRGRGETQYF	TGTGCCAGCAGTTACCGGGGGAGGGGAGAGACCCAGTACTTC
TRBV2	TRBJ2-7	NA	TRBD1	CASQGTGGSYEQYF	TGTGCCAGTCAAGGGACAGGGGGCAGTTACGAGCAGTACTTC
TRBV20-1	TRBJ2-5	NA	TRBD2	CSARGGLGASGGPRRQETQYF	TGCAGTGCTAGAGGCGGATTGGGGGCTAGCGGGGGGCCTAGACGACAAGAGACCCAGTACTTC
TRBV7-9	TRBJ1-6	few	NA	CASSRLEGSPLHF	TGTGCCAGCAGCCGTCTCGAGGGTTCACCCCTCCACTTT
TRBV24-1	TRBJ2-1	NA	NA	CATSDLYFGDGNEQFF	TGTGCCACCAGTGATTTGTATTTCGGGGATGGGAATGAGCAGTTCTTC
TRBV5-1	TRBJ2-2	NA	TRBD2	CASSSTSGGDTGELFF	TGCGCCAGCAGCTCGACTAGCGGGGGTGACACCGGGGAGCTGTTTTTT
TRBV18	TRBJ1-2	NA	NA	CASSLFASGDGYTF	TGTGCCAGTTCACTATTCGCCTCGGGGGATGGCTACACCTTC
TRBV6-1	TRBJ1-4	few	TRBD1	CASSDSGTGAEKLFF	TGTGCCAGCAGTGACTCCGGGACAGGGGCCGAAAAACTGTTTTTT
TRBV19	TRBJ1-2	few	TRBD1	CASSIGRGQGSDYGYTF	TGTGCCAGTAGTATAGGTCGGGGACAGGGTTCGGACTATGGCTACACCTTC
TRBV6-1	TRBJ1-1	few	TRBD1	CASRRQGPEAFF	TGTGCCAGCAGACGACAGGGCCCCGAAGCTTTCTTT
TRBV12-3/TRBV12-4	TRBJ2-2	once	NA	CASKAGSRNTGELFF	TGTGCCAGCAAGGCGGGGTCGCGGAACACCGGGGAGCTGTTTTTT
TRBV20-1	TRBJ2-1	few	TRBD2	CSASLILTSGGVEGYNEQFF	TGCAGTGCTAGCCTTATCTTGACTAGCGGGGGGGTCGAGGGGTACAATGAGCAGTTCTTC